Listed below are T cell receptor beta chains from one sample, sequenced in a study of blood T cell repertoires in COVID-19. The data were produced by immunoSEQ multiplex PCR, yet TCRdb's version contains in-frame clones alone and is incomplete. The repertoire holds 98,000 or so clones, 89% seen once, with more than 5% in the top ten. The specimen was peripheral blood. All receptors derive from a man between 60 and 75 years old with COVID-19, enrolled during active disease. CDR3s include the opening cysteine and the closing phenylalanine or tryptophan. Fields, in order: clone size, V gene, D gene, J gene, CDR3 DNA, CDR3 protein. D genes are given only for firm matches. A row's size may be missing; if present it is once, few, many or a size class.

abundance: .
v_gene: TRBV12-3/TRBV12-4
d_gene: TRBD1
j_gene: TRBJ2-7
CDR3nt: TGTGCCAGCACAAGGACAGGGAGCAACGAGCAGTACTTC
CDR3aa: CASTRTGSNEQYF

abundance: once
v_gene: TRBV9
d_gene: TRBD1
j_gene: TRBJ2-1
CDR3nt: TGTGCCAGCAGCCCCGACCGGGACAGGGCCTACAATGAGCAGTTCTTC
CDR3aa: CASSPDRDRAYNEQFF

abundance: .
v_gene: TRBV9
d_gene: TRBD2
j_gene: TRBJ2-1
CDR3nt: TGTGCCAGCAGCGTAGGTTCTAGCGGGAGGTTCTACCAAAACCACTACAATGAGCAGTTCTTC
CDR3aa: CASSVGSSGRFYQNHYNEQFF

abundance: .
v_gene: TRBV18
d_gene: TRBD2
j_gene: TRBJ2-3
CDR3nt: TGTGCCAGCTCACTGATTCGGACTAGCTCGGATACGCAGTATTTT
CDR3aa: CASSLIRTSSDTQYF

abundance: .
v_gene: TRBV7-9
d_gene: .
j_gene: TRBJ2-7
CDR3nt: TGTGCCAGCATGGGGCAGAACTCCTACGAGCAGTACTTC
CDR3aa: CASMGQNSYEQYF

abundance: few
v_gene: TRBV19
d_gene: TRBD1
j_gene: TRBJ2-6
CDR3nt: TGTGCCAGTAGTACCCATGGAACAGGGGACTCTGGGGCCAACGTCCTGACTTTC
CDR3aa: CASSTHGTGDSGANVLTF

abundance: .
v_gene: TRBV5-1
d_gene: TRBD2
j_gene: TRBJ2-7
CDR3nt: TGCGCCAGCAGCTATCAGATAGCGGGAGTTGGCGAGCAGTACTTC
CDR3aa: CASSYQIAGVGEQYF

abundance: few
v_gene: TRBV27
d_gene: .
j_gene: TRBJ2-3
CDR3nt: TGTGCCAGCAGCATAGAGTGGGCGTCCACAGATACGCAGTATTTT
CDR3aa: CASSIEWASTDTQYF

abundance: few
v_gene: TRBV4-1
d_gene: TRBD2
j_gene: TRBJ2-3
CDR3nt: TGCGCCAGCAGCCAAGAAGGGACTAGCGGATTAGATACGCAGTATTTT
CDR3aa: CASSQEGTSGLDTQYF

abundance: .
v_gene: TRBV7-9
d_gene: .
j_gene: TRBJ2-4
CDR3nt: TGTGCCAGCAGCTCGGGCGGGACAGACCTCATAAACATTCAGTACTTC
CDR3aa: CASSSGGTDLINIQYF

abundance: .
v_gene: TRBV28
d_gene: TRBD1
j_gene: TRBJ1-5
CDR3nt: TGTGCCAGCAGTTTTGGAGGGGGCAGGCAGCCCCAGCATTTT
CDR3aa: CASSFGGGRQPQHF

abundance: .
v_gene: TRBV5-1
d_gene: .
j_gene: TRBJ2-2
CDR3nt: TGCGCCAGCAGCGGGGGCGGCTATAACACCGGGGAGCTGTTTTTT
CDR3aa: CASSGGGYNTGELFF

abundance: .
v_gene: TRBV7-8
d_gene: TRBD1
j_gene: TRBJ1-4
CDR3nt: TGTGCCAGCAGCCTCCGACAGGGAACCACTAATGAAAAACTGTTTTTT
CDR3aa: CASSLRQGTTNEKLFF

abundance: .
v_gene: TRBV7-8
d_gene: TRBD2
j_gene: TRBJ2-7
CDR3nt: TGTGCCAGCAGCCCGCCCTGGGGGGAGGGGCGGGAGAGTTCCTACGAGCAGTACTTC
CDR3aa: CASSPPWGEGRESSYEQYF

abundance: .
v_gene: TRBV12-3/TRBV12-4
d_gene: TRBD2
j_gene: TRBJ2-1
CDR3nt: TGTGCCAGCAGCCGCGCTAGCGGTGAGCAGTTCTTC
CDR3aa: CASSRASGEQFF

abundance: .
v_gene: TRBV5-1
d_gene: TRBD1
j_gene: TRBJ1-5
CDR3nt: TGCGCCAGCAGCCTCTCCGGGACAGGGAATCAGCCCCAGCATTTT
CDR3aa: CASSLSGTGNQPQHF

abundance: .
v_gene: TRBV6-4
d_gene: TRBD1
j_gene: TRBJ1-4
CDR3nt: TGTGCCACCTTTACCGGGGACAGGTCTAATGAAAAACTGTTTTTT
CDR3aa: CATFTGDRSNEKLFF

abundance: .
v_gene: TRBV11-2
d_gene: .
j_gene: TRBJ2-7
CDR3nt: TGTGCCAGCAGCTCATTAAGGAGCTCCTACGAGCAGTACTTC
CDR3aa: CASSSLRSSYEQYF

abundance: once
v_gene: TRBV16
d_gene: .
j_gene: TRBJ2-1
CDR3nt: TGTGCCAGCAGCCAGACCGGGACTTCGGACGAGCAGTTCTTC
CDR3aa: CASSQTGTSDEQFF

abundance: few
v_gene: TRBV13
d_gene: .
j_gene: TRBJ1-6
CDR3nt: TGTGCCAGCAGCTTAGGGGGCGATTCCTATAATTCACCCCTCCACTTT
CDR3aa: CASSLGGDSYNSPLHF

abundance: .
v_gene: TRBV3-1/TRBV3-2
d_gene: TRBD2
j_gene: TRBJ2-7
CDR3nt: TGTGCCAGCAGCCAAGGTTTAGCGGGTTTCTCCTACGAGCAGTACTTC
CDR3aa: CASSQGLAGFSYEQYF

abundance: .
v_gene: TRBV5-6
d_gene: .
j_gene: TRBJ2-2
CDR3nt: TGTGCCAGCAGCTTGATTGGGACAATCTCCCCCGGGGAGCTGTTTTTT
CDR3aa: CASSLIGTISPGELFF

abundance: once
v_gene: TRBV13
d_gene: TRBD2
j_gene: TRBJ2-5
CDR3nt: TGTGCCAGCAGGTTTAGCGGGAGGGCCCAAGAGACCCAGTACTTC
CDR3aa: CASRFSGRAQETQYF

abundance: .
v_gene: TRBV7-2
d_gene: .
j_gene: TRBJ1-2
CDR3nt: TGTGCCAGCAGGTTCGAACATAGCGATAACTATGGCTACACCTTC
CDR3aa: CASRFEHSDNYGYTF

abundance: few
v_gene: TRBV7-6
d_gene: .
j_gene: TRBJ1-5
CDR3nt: TGTGCCAGCAGCCCGACAGATTATGGCAATCAGCCCCAGCATTTT
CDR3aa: CASSPTDYGNQPQHF

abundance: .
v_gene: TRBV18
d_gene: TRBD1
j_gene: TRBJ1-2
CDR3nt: TGTGCCAGCTCACCACCGGGACAGCCGGTGGGTGGCTACACCTTC
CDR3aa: CASSPPGQPVGGYTF

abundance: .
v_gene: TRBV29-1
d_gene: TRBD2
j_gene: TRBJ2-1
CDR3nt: TGCAGCGCTGGGACTAGCGGGACCTACAATGAGCAGTTCTTC
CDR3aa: CSAGTSGTYNEQFF

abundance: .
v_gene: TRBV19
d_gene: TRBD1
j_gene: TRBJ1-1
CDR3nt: TGTGCCAGTAGTTCTTCCGGGACAGGGGGCGCGAAGTACACTGAAGCTTTCTTT
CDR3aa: CASSSSGTGGAKYTEAFF

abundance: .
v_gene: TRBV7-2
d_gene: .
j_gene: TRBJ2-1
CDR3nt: TGTGCCAGCAGCCATGCGGCCGCCAACTACAATGAGCAGTTCTTC
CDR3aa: CASSHAAANYNEQFF

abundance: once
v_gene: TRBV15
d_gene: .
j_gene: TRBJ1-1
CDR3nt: TGTGCCACCAGCAGAGATGCTGGTGCGCTGAACACTGAAGCTTTCTTT
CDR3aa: CATSRDAGALNTEAFF

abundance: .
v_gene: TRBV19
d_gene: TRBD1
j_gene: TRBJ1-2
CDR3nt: TGTGCCAGTAGTAGGGGACAGGGGGATTATGGCTACACCTTC
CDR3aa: CASSRGQGDYGYTF

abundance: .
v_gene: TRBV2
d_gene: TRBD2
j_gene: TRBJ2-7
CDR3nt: TGTGCCAGCAGTACTCGGGAGACTAGCGGGAGGTATCACGAGCAGTACTTC
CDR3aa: CASSTRETSGRYHEQYF

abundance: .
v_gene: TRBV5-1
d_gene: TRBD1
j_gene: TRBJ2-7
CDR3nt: TGCGCCAGCAGCCTCGGACAGGGGTCCTACGAGCAGTACTTC
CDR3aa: CASSLGQGSYEQYF

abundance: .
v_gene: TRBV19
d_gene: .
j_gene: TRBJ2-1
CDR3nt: TGTGCCAGTACCCGAGGGGGGGCGCGGAATGAGCAGTTCTTC
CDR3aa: CASTRGGARNEQFF

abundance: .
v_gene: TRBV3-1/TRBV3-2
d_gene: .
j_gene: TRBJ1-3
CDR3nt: TGTGCCAGCAGCCAGGCCGACTCTGGAAACACCATATATTTT
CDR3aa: CASSQADSGNTIYF

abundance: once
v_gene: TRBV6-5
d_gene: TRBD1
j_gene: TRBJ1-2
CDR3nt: TGTGCCAGCAGGCCAGGACAGGCTATCAACTATGGCTACACCTTC
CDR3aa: CASRPGQAINYGYTF

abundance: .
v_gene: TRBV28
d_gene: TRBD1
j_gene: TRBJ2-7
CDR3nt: TGTGCCAGCAGCTCCGGGACAGGGGGTTACGAGCAGTACTTC
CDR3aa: CASSSGTGGYEQYF

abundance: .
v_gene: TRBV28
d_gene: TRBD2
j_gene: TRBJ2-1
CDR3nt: TGTGCCAGCAGCTTAGCGGGATATGAGCAGTTCTTC
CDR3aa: CASSLAGYEQFF

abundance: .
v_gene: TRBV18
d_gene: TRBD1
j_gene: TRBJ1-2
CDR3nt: TGTGCCAGCTCACCACCGAACAGGGGGAACTATGGCTACACCTTC
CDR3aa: CASSPPNRGNYGYTF

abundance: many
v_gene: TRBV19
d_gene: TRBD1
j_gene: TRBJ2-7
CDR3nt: TGTGCCAGTAGTATAGGACAGGGGTCCGACGAGCAGTACTTC
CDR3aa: CASSIGQGSDEQYF

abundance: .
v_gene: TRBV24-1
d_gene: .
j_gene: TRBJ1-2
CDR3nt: TGTGCCACCAGGATCACAGGGTTTGATTATGGCTACACCTTC
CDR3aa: CATRITGFDYGYTF

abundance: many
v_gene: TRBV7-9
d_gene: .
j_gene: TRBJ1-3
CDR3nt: TGTGCCAGCAGCTTGTCTGCTCCGGGGGGCACCATATATTTT
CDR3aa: CASSLSAPGGTIYF

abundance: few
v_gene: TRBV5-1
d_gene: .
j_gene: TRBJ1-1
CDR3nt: TGCGCCAGCAGCTTGGAGGCGGTCGACACTGAAGCTTTCTTT
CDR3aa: CASSLEAVDTEAFF

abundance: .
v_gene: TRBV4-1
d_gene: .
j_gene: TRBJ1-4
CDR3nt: TGCGCCAGCAGCCAAGTCCGGAATGAAAAACTGTTTTTT
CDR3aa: CASSQVRNEKLFF

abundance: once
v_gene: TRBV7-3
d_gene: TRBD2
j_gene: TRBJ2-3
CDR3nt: TGTGCCAGCAGACCTGGGACTAGCGGGGGCACGCAGTATTTT
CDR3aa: CASRPGTSGGTQYF

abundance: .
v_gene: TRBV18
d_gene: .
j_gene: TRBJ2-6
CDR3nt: TGTGCCAGCTCACCCGGACAACTGTACTCTGGGGCCAACGTCCTGACTTTC
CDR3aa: CASSPGQLYSGANVLTF

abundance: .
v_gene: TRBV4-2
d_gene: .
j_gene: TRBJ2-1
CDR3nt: TGTGCCAGCAGCCAGGCGGCTAGCCACTCCGATTACAATGAGCAGTTCTTC
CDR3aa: CASSQAASHSDYNEQFF

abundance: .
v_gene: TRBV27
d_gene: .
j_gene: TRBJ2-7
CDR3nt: TGTGCCAGCAGAAAAACAGGGTCCTGGGAGCAGTACTTC
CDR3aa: CASRKTGSWEQYF

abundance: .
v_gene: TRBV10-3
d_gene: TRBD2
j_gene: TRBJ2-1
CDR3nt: TGTGCCATCAGCCGGACTAGCGGGACCCTTAGCTCCTACAATGAGCAGTTCTTC
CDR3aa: CAISRTSGTLSSYNEQFF

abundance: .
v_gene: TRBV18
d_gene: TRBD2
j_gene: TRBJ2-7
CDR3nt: TGTGCCAGCTCAACGGGACTAGCGGCCGAGCAGTACTTC
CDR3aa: CASSTGLAAEQYF